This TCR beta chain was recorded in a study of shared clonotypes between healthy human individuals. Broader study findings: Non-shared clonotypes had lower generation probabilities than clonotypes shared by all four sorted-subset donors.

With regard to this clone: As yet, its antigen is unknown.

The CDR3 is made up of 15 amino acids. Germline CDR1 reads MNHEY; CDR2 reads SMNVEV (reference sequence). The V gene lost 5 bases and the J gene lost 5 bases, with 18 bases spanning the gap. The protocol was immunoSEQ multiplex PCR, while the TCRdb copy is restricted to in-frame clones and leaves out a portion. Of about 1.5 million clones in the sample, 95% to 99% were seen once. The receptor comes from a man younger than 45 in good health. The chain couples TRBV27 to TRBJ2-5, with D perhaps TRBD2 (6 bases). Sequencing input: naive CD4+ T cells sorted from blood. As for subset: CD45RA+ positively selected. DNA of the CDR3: TGTGCCAGCAGTCCGACTAGGTGGCAGCTTGAGACCCAGTACTTC. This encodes CASSPTRWQLETQYF.